The 25 T cell receptor beta chains listed next were all sequenced from one sample in a study of control samples from healthy donors and cancer patients. Measured with immunoSEQ multiplex PCR; TCRdb has only the in-frame clones, and not every one. The repertoire holds around 130,000 clones, with roughly 89% as singletons. Sequencing was done on a sample of PBMCs. These receptors came from a man aged 50-60 years with head and neck cancer.

The chain has TRBV6-5 and TRBJ1-5; D gene ambiguous. V was shortened by 3 bases and J by 7 bases, with 10 bases between the two germline ends. This CDR3 contains 13 residues. Germline CDR1 is MNHEY and CDR2 is SVGAGI. The CDR3: CASSYTPNQPQHF. The CDR3 DNA is TGTGCCAGCAGTTATACCCCTAACCAGCCCCAGCATTTT.

The chain has TRBV5-6 and TRBJ2-2; TRBD2 aligns across 10 bases. The CDR3 is 16 residues long. V shed 4 bases and J 3 bases; nucleotides not matched to a gene: 6. The germline V gene encodes CDR1 SGHDT and CDR2 YYEEEE. The CDR3 sequence is CASSPPSGSDTGELFF. Written as DNA, the CDR3 is TGTGCCAGCAGCCCTCCTAGCGGGAGTGACACCGGGGAGCTGTTTTTT.

This chain links TRBV11-2 with TRBJ1-5, with D possibly matching TRBD1 (5 bases). The CDR3 is made up of 15 amino acids. V lost 4 bases and J 2 bases, leaving 12 bases between the germline ends. Germline V CDR1 and CDR2: SGHAT, FQNNGV. CDR3 bases: TGTGCCAGCAGCTCCTTGACAGTCCGCAATCAGCCCCAGCATTTT. It yields the protein CASSSLTVRNQPQHF.

The rearrangement links TRBV28 to TRBJ2-1; TRBD2 matches 9 bases. Losses at the gene ends were 6 bases for V and 2 bases for J; bases not matched to a gene: 32. CDR1 MDHEN and CDR2 SYDVKM come from the germline V gene. This CDR3 contains 24 residues. In DNA form, the CDR3 reads TGTGCCAGCAGACCACCCCCGAGAGGTTCCGCGGCTAGCGGGATCCCTACGCCCTACAATGAGCAGTTCTTC. Amino acids: CASRPPPRGSAASGIPTPYNEQFF.

This clone was counted a single time. The CDR3 bases are TGTGCCAGCAGCGAGGGAGCGAGTAGCGGGGGGGCTACCTACAATGAGCAGTTCTTC. It codes for CASSEGASSGGATYNEQFF. The chain recombines TRBV9 with TRBJ2-1, with 11 nucleotides matching TRBD2. The V gene's germline CDR1 is SGDLS and CDR2 YYNGEE. This CDR3 comprises 19 residues. V trimming: 3 bases; J trimming: 2 bases; junction bases outside the gene matches: 13.

The chain couples TRBV5-5 to TRBJ1-4; 9 nucleotides line up with TRBD1. Germline assignment: CDR1 SGHKS and CDR2 YYEKEE (reference sequence). Germline trimming cut 4 bases from V and 6 bases from J; bases unmatched to any gene: 4. The CDR3 contains 14 residues. The chain's CDR3 is CASSVGQGYEKLFF. CDR3 coding DNA: TGTGCCAGCAGCGTGGGACAGGGATATGAAAAACTGTTTTTT.

This clone was counted once. As DNA, the CDR3 is TGTGCCAGTAGTATGATTATAGCGGGAGAGGATGAGCAGTACTTC. This gives the protein CASSMIIAGEDEQYF. The chain employs TRBV19 and TRBJ2-7; 9 nucleotides align to TRBD2. The CDR3 runs to 15 residues. V lost 3 bases and J lost 7; bases outside the gene matches: 10. CDR1 LNHDA and CDR2 SQIVND come from the germline V gene (reference sequence).

The chain employs TRBV28 and TRBJ1-5; D is unclear. In germline, CDR1 is MDHEN, CDR2 SYDVKM. This CDR3 has 12 amino acids. The CDR3 here is CGAHSSNQPQHF. In DNA form, the CDR3 reads TGTGGGGCGCACAGTAGCAATCAGCCCCAGCATTTT.

This sequence joins TRBV6-5 and TRBJ1-5, with unresolved D. Trimming pared 6 bases from V and 3 bases from J, leaving 15 bases between. Germline V gene sequence: CDR1 MNHEY, CDR2 SVGAGI. The CDR3 runs to 15 residues. CDR3 sequence: CASRAPTLFNQPQHF. The CDR3 DNA reads TGTGCCAGCAGGGCCCCAACATTATTCAATCAGCCCCAGCATTTT.

V and J are TRBV15 and TRBJ2-7, with no clear D. The CDR3 runs to 14 residues. CDR1 and CDR2 from the germline V gene are LNHNV and YYDKDF (reference sequence). V lost 0 bases and J lost 1, with 7 bases in between. CDR3: CATSRDMESYEQYF. The CDR3 bases are TGTGCCACCAGCAGAGATATGGAATCCTACGAGCAGTACTTC.

The chain recombines TRBV5-5 with TRBJ1-3; D not certain. The germline CDR1 and CDR2 sequences are SGHKS and YYEKEE (reference sequence). With 0 bases removed from V and 1 base from J, the gap between germline ends came to 11 bases. This CDR3 has 16 residues. For the CDR3, the DNA is TGTGCCAGCAGCTTGGTTCAGTTATCGTCTGGAAACACCATATATTTT. Translation: CASSLVQLSSGNTIYF.

The rearrangement links TRBV3-1 (or the pseudogene TRBV3-2) to TRBJ2-1; D not resolved. Looked up from germline, CDR1 is LGHDT and CDR2 is YNNKEL (reference sequence). This CDR3 has 14 amino acids. V gave up 1 base and J gave up 7 bases, with 11 bases separating them. CDR3 nucleotide sequence: TGTGCCAGCAGCCAAGTGTCTTTGGGGAATGAGCAGTTCTTC. Translation: CASSQVSLGNEQFF.

The gene calls are TRBV7-8 and TRBJ2-7, with D tentatively TRBD2 (5 bases). V was pared by 2 bases and J by 0 bases, with 14 bases between. The CDR3 is 16 amino acids. CDR1 is SGHVS and CDR2 is FQNEAQ in the germline V gene. CDR3 sequence (DNA): TGTGCCAGCAGCTTAAATGTAGCGAGCTACTCCTACGAGCAGTACTTC. As protein: CASSLNVASYSYEQYF.

The sample holds one count of this clone. The chain uses TRBV28 and TRBJ2-7; maybe TRBD1 (6 bases). Trimming cost V 5 bases and J 3 bases, with 14 bases left between them. From germline, CDR1 is MDHEN and CDR2 SYDVKM. The CDR3 totals 14 residues. CDR3 DNA: TGTGCCAGCAGTACCTCAACAGGGATCTACGAGCAGTACTTC. Protein sequence: CASSTSTGIYEQYF. The variable domain in full, with the rest retrieved from reference TRBV28 and TRBJ2-7, is DVKVTQSSRYLVKRTGEKVFLECVQDMDHENMFWYRQDPGLGLRLIYFSYDVKMKEKGDIPEGYSVSREKKERFSLILESASTNQTSMYLCASSTSTGIYEQYFGPGTRLTVT.

V is TRBV6-2 or TRBV6-3 and J is TRBJ2-7, with 8 bases matching TRBD1. V was clipped by 0 bases and J by 4 bases; unmatched bases: 8. Germline V gene lookup returns CDR1 MNHEY and CDR2 SVGEGT. The CDR3 spans 16 residues. The CDR3 protein is CASSYSVGQGGYEQYF. CDR3 sequence (DNA): TGTGCCAGCAGTTACTCGGTCGGACAGGGAGGTTACGAGCAGTACTTC.

This chain joins TRBV12-1 and TRBJ2-1; the table calls TRBD2, which could not be checked here. TRBV12-1 is a documented pseudogene. This CDR3 has 18 amino acids. CDR3 in DNA: TGTGCCAGCAGCTTGCCCCTGGGAGGCTCTTACTCCTACAATGAGCAGTTCTTC. It translates to CASSLPLGGSYSYNEQFF.

V gene TRBV28 combines with J gene TRBJ2-1, with TRBD2 matching 8 bases. In germline, CDR1 is MDHEN, CDR2 SYDVKM. The trim removed 5 bases at V and 6 bases at J, leaving 12 bases unmatched. The CDR3 extends over 16 amino acids. CDR3 sequence (DNA): TGTGCCAGCAGTCCCCGGGGGGCGGGAGGTCGCAATGAGCAGTTCTTC. Protein product: CASSPRGAGGRNEQFF.

The rearrangement joins TRBV6-2 or TRBV6-3 to TRBJ2-1, with 16 bases lining up with TRBD2. There are 16 residues in the CDR3. Germline values: CDR1 MNHEY, CDR2 SVGEGT. V lost 6 bases and J lost 12; bases outside the gene matches: 11. The CDR3 DNA sequence: TGTGCCAGCAGCCCCGGGGGACTAGCGGGGGGGATCCGGCAGTTCTTC. It is translated as CASSPGGLAGGIRQFF.

The chain has TRBV6-6 and TRBJ1-5; 8 bases are shared with TRBD1. Germline CDR1 is MNHNY and CDR2 is SVGAGI (reference sequence). There are 16 residues in the CDR3. The junction had 10 bases not matched to a gene; V was cut back by 2 bases and J by 7 bases. CDR3 region: CASSYGDRYSHQPQHF. CDR3 sequence (DNA): TGTGCCAGCAGTTACGGGGACAGGTATTCGCACCAGCCCCAGCATTTT.

The J gene is TRBJ1-6, the V gene TRBV4-1; 9 nucleotides align to TRBD1. This CDR3 spans 16 amino acids. CDR1 is MGHRA, CDR2 YSYEKL, per germline. The trim removed 4 bases at V and 11 bases at J, leaving 12 bases unmatched. CDR3 coding DNA: TGCGCCAGCAGCCCCACGGGACAGGGTTTGTGGACACCCCTCCACTTT. Protein sequence: CASSPTGQGLWTPLHF.

The chain has TRBV12-3 or TRBV12-4 and TRBJ1-2; no clear D. The length of the CDR3 is 13 residues. Trimming took 5 bases from V and 4 from J, leaving 11 bases between them. The CDR3 loop reads CASSLQPLYGYTF. The CDR3 DNA reads TGTGCCAGCAGTCTCCAGCCGCTCTATGGCTACACCTTC.

This chain uses TRBV5-4 with TRBJ1-1; no clear D. Trimming removed 4 bases at V and 0 bases at J, with 13 bases between. The V gene's germline CDR1 is SGHNT and CDR2 YYREEE (reference sequence). This CDR3 is 15 amino acids long. CDR3 amino acids: CASSPEPGMNTEAFF. CDR3 bases: TGTGCCAGCAGCCCCGAACCAGGCATGAACACTGAAGCTTTCTTT.

This clone showed up just once. The chain uses TRBV15 and TRBJ2-3; 9 bases line up with TRBD2. Germline V gene sequence: CDR1 LNHNV, CDR2 YYDKDF (reference sequence). The CDR3 loop spans 16 amino acids. V lost 2 bases to trimming and J lost 4 bases; unmatched junction nucleotides: 7. The chain's CDR3 is CATSRIAGARADTQYF. CDR3 nucleotides: TGTGCCACCAGCAGAATAGCGGGAGCGAGGGCAGATACGCAGTATTTT.

The V and J genes are TRBV10-3 and TRBJ2-2; 10 nucleotides line up with TRBD1. V lost 10 bases, J lost 6 bases, and 5 bases stayed unmatched. CDR3 length equals 13 residues. Germline CDR1 reads ENHRY; CDR2 reads SYGVKD. The CDR3 protein is CATSGTGAGELFF. The CDR3 coding sequence is TGTGCCACCAGCGGGACAGGGGCCGGGGAGCTGTTTTTT.

This clone occurred once. The chain combines TRBV5-1 with TRBJ2-7; 8 bases match TRBD1. This CDR3 is built from 14 residues. CDR1 and CDR2 from the germline V gene are SGHRS and YFSETQ. J lost 7 bases, V lost 3 bases, and 9 bases had no gene match. The CDR3 spells CASSSSQGANEQYF. For the CDR3, the DNA is TGCGCCAGCAGCTCCTCTCAGGGGGCAAATGAGCAGTACTTC.